Following are 2 T cell receptor beta chains from one sample sequenced in a study of shared clonotypes between healthy human individuals. Naivety among CD8 cells was defined by CD45RO negativity and positive CCR7 selection, thereby excluding terminally differentiated effector memory CD45RA+ cells. Assay: immunoSEQ multiplex PCR; the TCRdb copy retains only in-frame clones and omits some. This sample has approximately 2,000,000 clones, with just over 90% found just once. The sample comprised naive CD8+ T cells from PBMCs. These TCRs come from a man in his late teens or twenties in good health. Some clones in this sample may be carry-over from other donors' samples.

The J gene is TRBJ2-2, the V gene TRBV12-5, with D unclear. This CDR3 contains 13 residues. Trimming took off 0 bases at V and 5 bases at J, with 4 bases between the two ends. Germline V gene sequence: CDR1 LGHNT, CDR2 FRNRAP. CDR3 in amino acids: CASGLVKTGELFF. The CDR3 DNA follows: TGTGCTAGTGGTTTGGTCAAGACCGGGGAGCTGTTTTTT.

V gene TRBV6-6 combines with J gene TRBJ2-1, with a weak D call TRBD2 (7 bases). V was shortened by 10 bases and J by 6 bases, with 19 bases between the two germline ends. From germline, CDR1 is MNHNY and CDR2 SVGAGI (reference sequence). This CDR3 has 14 residues. CDR3 loop: CATSGGLGGNEQFF. CDR3 nucleotides: TGTGCCACCTCCGGGGGGCTTGGGGGCAATGAGCAGTTCTTC.